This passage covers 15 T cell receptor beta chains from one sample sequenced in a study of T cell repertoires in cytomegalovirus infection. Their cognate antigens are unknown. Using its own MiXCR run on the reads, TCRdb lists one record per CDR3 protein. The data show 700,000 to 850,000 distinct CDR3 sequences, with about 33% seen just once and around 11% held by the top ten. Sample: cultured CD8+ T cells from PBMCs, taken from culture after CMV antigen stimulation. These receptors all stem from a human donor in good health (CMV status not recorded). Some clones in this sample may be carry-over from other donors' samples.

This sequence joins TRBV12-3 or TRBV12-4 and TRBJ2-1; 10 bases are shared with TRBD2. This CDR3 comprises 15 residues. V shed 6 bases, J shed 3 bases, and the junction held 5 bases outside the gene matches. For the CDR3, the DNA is TGTGCCAGCAGCCAGACTAGCGGGCTCTACAATGAGCAGTTCTTC. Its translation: CASSQTSGLYNEQFF.

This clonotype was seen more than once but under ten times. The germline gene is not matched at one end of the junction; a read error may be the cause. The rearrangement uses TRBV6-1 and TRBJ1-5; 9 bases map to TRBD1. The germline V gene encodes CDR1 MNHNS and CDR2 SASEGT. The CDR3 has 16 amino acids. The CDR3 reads CASSELGGQGNQPQHF. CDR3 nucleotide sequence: TGTGCCAGCAGTGAATTAGGGGGACAGGGCAACCAGCCCCAGCATTTT.

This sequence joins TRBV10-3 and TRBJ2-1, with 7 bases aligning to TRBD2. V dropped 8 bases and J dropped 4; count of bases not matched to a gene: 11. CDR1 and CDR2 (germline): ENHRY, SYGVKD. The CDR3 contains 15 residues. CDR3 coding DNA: TGTGCCATCGGGGAGGGTTCTACAGAATACAATGAGCAGTTCTTC. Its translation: CAIGEGSTEYNEQFF.

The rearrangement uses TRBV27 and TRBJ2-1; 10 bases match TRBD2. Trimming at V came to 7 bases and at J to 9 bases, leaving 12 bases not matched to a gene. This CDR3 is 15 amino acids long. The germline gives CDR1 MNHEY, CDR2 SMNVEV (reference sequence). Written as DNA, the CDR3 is TGTGCCAGCATTGCGAGCGGGGGGGCCGGGAGTGAGCAGTTCTTC. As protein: CASIASGGAGSEQFF.

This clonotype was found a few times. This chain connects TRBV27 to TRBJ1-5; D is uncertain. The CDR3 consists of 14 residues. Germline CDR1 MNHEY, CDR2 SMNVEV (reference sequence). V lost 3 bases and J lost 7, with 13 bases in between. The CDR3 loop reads CASSFPGAGQPQHF. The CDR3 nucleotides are TGTGCCAGCAGTTTCCCAGGTGCGGGACAGCCCCAGCATTTT.

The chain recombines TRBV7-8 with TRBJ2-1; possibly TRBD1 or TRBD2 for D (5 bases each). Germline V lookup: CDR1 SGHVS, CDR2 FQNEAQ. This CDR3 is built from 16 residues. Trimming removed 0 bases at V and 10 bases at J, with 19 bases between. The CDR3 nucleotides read TGTGCCAGCAGCTTAGCGGTGGGAAGGTCCCGGGGCGAGCAGTTCTTC. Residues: CASSLAVGRSRGEQFF.

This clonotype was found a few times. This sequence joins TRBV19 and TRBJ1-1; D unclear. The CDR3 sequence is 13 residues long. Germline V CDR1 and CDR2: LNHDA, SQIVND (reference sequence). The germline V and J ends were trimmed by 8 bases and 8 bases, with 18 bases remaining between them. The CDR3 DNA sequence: TGTGCCAGTCAAGACGGCCTAGAGCTCGAAGCTTTCTTT. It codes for CASQDGLELEAFF.

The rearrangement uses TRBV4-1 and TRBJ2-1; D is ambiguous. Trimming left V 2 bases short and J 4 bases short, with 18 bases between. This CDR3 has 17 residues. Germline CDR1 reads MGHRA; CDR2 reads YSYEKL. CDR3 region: CASSQTPNRREYNEQFF. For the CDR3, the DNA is TGCGCCAGCAGCCAAACGCCGAACAGAAGAGAATACAATGAGCAGTTCTTC.

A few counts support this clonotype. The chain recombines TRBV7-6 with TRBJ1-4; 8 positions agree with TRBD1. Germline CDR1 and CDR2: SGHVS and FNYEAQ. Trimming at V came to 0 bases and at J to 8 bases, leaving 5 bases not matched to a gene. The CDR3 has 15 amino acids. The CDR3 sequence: CASSLAQGAREKLFF. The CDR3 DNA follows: TGTGCCAGCAGCTTAGCGCAGGGGGCGAGGGAAAAACTGTTTTTT.

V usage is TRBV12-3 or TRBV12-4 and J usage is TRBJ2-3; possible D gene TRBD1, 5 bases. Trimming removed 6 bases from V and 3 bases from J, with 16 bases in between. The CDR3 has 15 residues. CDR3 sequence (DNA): TGTGCCAGCAGCCAGAGGCGTGGGGCAACAGATACGCAGTATTTT. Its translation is CASSQRRGATDTQYF.

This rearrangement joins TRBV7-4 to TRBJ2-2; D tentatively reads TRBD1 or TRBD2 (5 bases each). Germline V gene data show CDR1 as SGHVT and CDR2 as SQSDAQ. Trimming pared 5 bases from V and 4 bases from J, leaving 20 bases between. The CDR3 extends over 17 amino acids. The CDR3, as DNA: TGTGCCAGCAGCCCCGACGGGGCAGAAAGGGGCACCGGGGAGCTGTTTTTT. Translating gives CASSPDGAERGTGELFF.

The CDR3 region has the DNA TGTGCCAGCAGCTTAGGTTATCAGATGGAACAGCCCCAGCATTTT. Its translation is CASSLGYQMEQPQHF. The chain uses TRBV7-6 and TRBJ1-5; D is ambiguous. V was trimmed by 1 base and J by 7 bases, leaving 14 bases between them. Germline CDR1 SGHVS, CDR2 FNYEAQ. CDR3 size: 15 residues. The full variable domain, completed using reference TRBV7-6 and TRBJ1-5, is GAGVSQSPRYKVTKRGQDVALRCDPISGHVSLYWYRQALGQGPEFLTYFNYEAQQDKSGLPNDRFSAERPEGSISTLTIQRTEQRDSAMYRCASSLGYQMEQPQHFGDGTRLSIL.

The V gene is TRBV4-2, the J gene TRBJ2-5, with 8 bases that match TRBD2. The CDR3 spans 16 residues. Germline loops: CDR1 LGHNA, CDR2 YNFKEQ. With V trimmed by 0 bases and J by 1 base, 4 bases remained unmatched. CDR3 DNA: TGTGCCAGCAGCCAAGACTTAGCGGGGTCCCAAGAGACCCAGTACTTC. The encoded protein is CASSQDLAGSQETQYF.

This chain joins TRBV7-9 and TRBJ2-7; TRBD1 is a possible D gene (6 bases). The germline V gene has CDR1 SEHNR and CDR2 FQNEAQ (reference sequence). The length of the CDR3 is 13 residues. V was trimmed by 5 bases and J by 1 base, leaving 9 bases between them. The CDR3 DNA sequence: TGTGCCAGCAGCAAACAGGGTTCCTACGAGCAGTACTTC. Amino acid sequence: CASSKQGSYEQYF.

In DNA, the CDR3 is TGTGCCAGCAGTGAAATGGTCACTGAAGCTTTCTTT. Translation gives CASSEMVTEAFF. The rearrangement links TRBV6-1 to TRBJ1-1; D remains ambiguous. V was clipped by 2 bases and J by 4 bases, with 5 bases between them. Germline CDR1 and CDR2: MNHNS and SASEGT. CDR3 size: 12 residues.